Presented here are 25 T cell receptor beta chains from one specimen sequenced in a study of response to subunit inactivated influenza vaccine. TCRdb reprocessed the RT-PCR reads with MiXCR, giving one entry per CDR3 protein. The sample shows 550,000 to 800,000 distinct CDR3 sequences, less than 20% of them seen only once. Sequencing was performed on PBMCs from blood, taken about 12 days after vaccination. The receptor source for this set is a man aged 45-65 years who received an inactivated influenza vaccine.

V is TRBV7-2 and J is TRBJ2-3; TRBD1 might be the D (5 bases). V dropped 8 bases and J dropped 2 bases, with 14 bases sitting between them. Germline V gene lookup returns CDR1 SGHTA and CDR2 FQGNSA. The CDR3 extends over 14 amino acids. The CDR3 DNA sequence: TGTGCCAGCTCAGCCAGGGCGAACACAGATACGCAGTATTTT. Its translation is CASSARANTDTQYF.

This clonotype was seen a few times. The chain joins TRBV27 to TRBJ2-7; D is ambiguous. Per germline, CDR1 MNHEY and CDR2 SMNVEV (reference sequence). CDR3 length equals 14 residues. V lost 4 bases and J 3 bases, leaving 13 bases between the germline ends. The chain's CDR3 is CASSWIDSYYEQYF. In DNA, the CDR3 is TGTGCCAGCAGTTGGATCGACTCTTACTACGAGCAGTACTTC.

The sample holds many counts of this clonotype. The gene calls are TRBV29-1 and TRBJ1-4, with no clear D. CDR3 size: 15 residues. Trimming removed 5 bases from V and 0 bases from J, with 13 bases in between. The germline V gene has CDR1 SQVTM and CDR2 ANQGSEA. The CDR3 bases are TGCAGCGTTCGGGAAAGGGCTGCAACTAATGAAAAACTGTTTTTT. Translating gives CSVRERAATNEKLFF.

The sample holds a few counts of this clonotype. The gene calls are TRBV12-3 or TRBV12-4 and TRBJ1-2; 9 bases line up with TRBD1. The length of the CDR3 is 15 residues. V was pared by 5 bases and J by 4 bases, with 8 bases of the junction left unmatched. This CDR3 is CASSPRTGEPYGYTF. The CDR3 nucleotides are TGTGCCAGCAGTCCCCGGACAGGGGAACCCTATGGCTACACCTTC.

Only a few counts were recorded for this clonotype. The CDR3 sequence: CATVGTSGGHSYEQYF. CDR3 DNA sequence: TGTGCCACCGTCGGGACTAGCGGGGGTCACTCCTACGAGCAGTACTTC. The chain has TRBV10-3 and TRBJ2-7, with 14 bases aligning to TRBD2. Per the germline V gene, CDR1 is ENHRY and CDR2 is SYGVKD. Unmatched junction bases numbered 8, after V lost 10 bases and J lost 0 bases. The CDR3 spans 16 residues.

This clonotype turned up a few times. The gene calls are TRBV11-2 and TRBJ1-2, with D maybe TRBD1 (5 bases). The V gene lost 5 bases and the J gene lost 11 bases, with 18 bases spanning the gap. Per the germline V gene, CDR1 is SGHAT and CDR2 is FQNNGV. There are 13 residues in the CDR3. CDR3 sequence (DNA): TGTGCCAGCAGCCAGCGCGGGGGTCGCCCTTACACCTTC. Translating gives CASSQRGGRPYTF.

The V gene is TRBV28, the J gene TRBJ2-1; 10 positions agree with TRBD2. Germline V gives CDR1 MDHEN, CDR2 SYDVKM. The CDR3 length is 15 residues. Trimming at V came to 6 bases and at J to 3 bases, leaving 5 bases not matched to a gene. CDR3 sequence: CASSHTSGVYNEQFF. CDR3 bases: TGTGCCAGCAGCCACACTAGCGGGGTCTACAATGAGCAGTTCTTC. The variable domain in full, completed from reference TRBV28 and TRBJ2-1, reads DVKVTQSSRYLVKRTGEKVFLECVQDMDHENMFWYRQDPGLGLRLIYFSYDVKMKEKGDIPEGYSVSREKKERFSLILESASTNQTSMYLCASSHTSGVYNEQFFGPGTRLTVL.

This clonotype was counted many times. The V gene is TRBV7-9, the J gene TRBJ2-1; TRBD2 is a possible D gene (5 bases). The CDR3 runs to 13 residues. Germline CDR1 reads SEHNR; CDR2 reads FQNEAQ (reference sequence). Trimming stripped 1 base from V and 9 bases from J, with 10 bases between. CDR3 loop: CASSLVARGEQFF. The CDR3 nucleotides read TGTGCCAGCAGCTTAGTTGCACGGGGTGAGCAGTTCTTC.

The gene calls are TRBV11-2 and TRBJ2-7; D tentatively reads TRBD1 or TRBD2 (5 bases each). From germline, CDR1 is SGHAT and CDR2 FQNNGV. Trimming pared 5 bases from V and 5 bases from J, leaving 13 bases between. The CDR3 is made up of 13 amino acids. The CDR3 DNA reads TGTGCCAGCAGCCCGTCCAGGGACCACGAGCAGTACTTC. Translation gives CASSPSRDHEQYF.

The J gene is TRBJ2-2, the V gene TRBV29-1; D remains unclear. Looked up from germline, CDR1 is SQVTM and CDR2 is ANQGSEA. Between the trimmed V and J ends, which lost 2 bases and 5 bases, there was a span of 12 bases. This CDR3 has 14 amino acids. The CDR3 protein is CSVEKVARTGELFF. CDR3 bases: TGCAGCGTTGAAAAAGTGGCTAGGACCGGGGAGCTGTTTTTT.

This clonotype has only a few counts. V usage is TRBV20-1 and J usage is TRBJ2-2; maybe TRBD2 (6 bases). Germline V lookup: CDR1 DFQATT, CDR2 SNEGSKA (reference sequence). V was pared by 1 base and J by 2 bases, with 11 bases between. This CDR3 region has 15 residues. As DNA, the CDR3 is TGCAGTGCTAGAGGCGTCGGGGGAAACACCGGGGAGCTGTTTTTT. It encodes CSARGVGGNTGELFF.

This clonotype was counted between two and nine times. The rearrangement links TRBV7-8 to TRBJ1-1; 8 bases fit TRBD1. V shed 0 bases, J shed 1 base, and the junction held 7 bases outside the gene matches. The germline gives CDR1 SGHVS, CDR2 FQNEAQ. The CDR3 spans 17 residues. The CDR3 loop reads CASSLARGQGWNTEAFF. DNA of the CDR3: TGTGCCAGCAGCTTAGCGCGTGGACAGGGATGGAACACTGAAGCTTTCTTT.

In its sample, this clonotype was seen a few times. The chain employs TRBV5-1 and TRBJ2-3; maybe TRBD1 (6 bases). Germline CDR1 and CDR2: SGHRS and YFSETQ. CDR3 size: 15 residues. V lost 5 bases and J 0 bases, leaving 13 bases between the germline ends. CDR3 sequence (DNA): TGCGCCAGCAGGGGGTGGGACAAGAGCACAGATACGCAGTATTTT. It yields the protein CASRGWDKSTDTQYF.

The chain uses TRBV30 and TRBJ2-1; D remains ambiguous. This CDR3 has 20 amino acids. CDR1 and CDR2 (germline): GTSNPN, SVGIG (reference sequence). V was clipped by 4 bases and J by 7 bases, with 35 bases between them. CDR3 sequence (DNA): TGTGCCTGGACGGCCTCCCCATCCGCGATTTCTTCGGTACAAAGGAATGAGCAGTTCTTC. It yields the protein CAWTASPSAISSVQRNEQFF.

This clonotype was found a few times. The V gene is TRBV6-1, the J gene TRBJ1-6; possible D gene TRBD1, 5 bases. The CDR3 extends over 15 amino acids. Looked up from germline, CDR1 is MNHNS and CDR2 is SASEGT. V dropped 6 bases and J dropped 4 bases, with 13 bases sitting between them. The DNA of the CDR3 is TGTGCCAGCAGGATGACGGACAAATATAATTCACCCCTCCACTTT. It yields the protein CASRMTDKYNSPLHF.

This clonotype occurred many times. The gene calls are TRBV6-5 and TRBJ2-4, with D uncertain. Germline CDR1 and CDR2: MNHEY and SVGAGI. The CDR3 runs 14 residues. V shed 4 bases and J shed 6 bases, with 13 bases lying between them. CDR3 DNA: TGTGCCAGCAGTTCGAGTAACGTAGGAAACATTCAGTACTTC. Its translation: CASSSSNVGNIQYF.

This clonotype was seen at least ten times. This chain connects TRBV5-1 to TRBJ2-2; tentative D call: TRBD2 (7 bases). Trimming took 0 bases from V and 0 from J, leaving 18 bases between them. The CDR3 is 19 amino acids. CDR1 and CDR2 (germline): SGHRS, YFSETQ. DNA of the CDR3: TGCGCCAGCAGCTTGGCCTACGGGGGGCAACGGCCGAACACCGGGGAGCTGTTTTTT. Its translation is CASSLAYGGQRPNTGELFF.

This clonotype showed up just a few times. This chain uses TRBV20-1 with TRBJ2-5, with 8 bases lining up with TRBD2. The CDR3 length is 15 residues. V lost 3 bases, J lost 4 bases, and 10 bases stayed unmatched. CDR1 and CDR2 from the germline V gene are DFQATT and SNEGSKA (reference sequence). CDR3 amino acids: CSASPGTRLGETQYF. In DNA, the CDR3 is TGCAGTGCTAGTCCCGGGACTAGGCTTGGAGAGACCCAGTACTTC.

This clonotype was seen more than once but under ten times. The CDR3 bases are TGCGCCAGCAGCTTGGAGGAAAGGGGGGGTGAGCAGTTCTTC. Protein: CASSLEERGGEQFF. The chain recombines TRBV5-1 with TRBJ2-1, with a tentative D call TRBD2 (7 bases). V gave up 0 bases and J gave up 9 bases, with 13 bases separating them. This CDR3 contains 14 residues. Germline lookup yields CDR1 SGHRS and CDR2 YFSETQ. Together with reference TRBV5-1 and TRBJ2-1, the CDR3 gives the full variable domain: KAGVTQTPRYLIKTRGQQVTLSCSPISGHRSVSWYQQTPGQGLQFLFEYFSETQRNKGNFPGRFSGRQFSNSRSEMNVSTLELGDSALYLCASSLEERGGEQFFGPGTRLTVL.

This clonotype was observed a few times. This chain connects TRBV12-3 or TRBV12-4 to TRBJ2-7; 8 nucleotides agree with TRBD2. The CDR3 runs 12 residues. Trimming took 8 bases from V and 3 from J; bases not matched to a gene: 3. This CDR3 is CASQRESYEQYF. The CDR3 DNA sequence: TGTGCCAGCCAGCGGGAGAGCTACGAGCAGTACTTC.

This clonotype was counted a few times. The V and J genes are TRBV28 and TRBJ2-7, with 7 bases lining up with TRBD2. The CDR3 consists of 15 residues. Per the germline V gene, CDR1 is MDHEN and CDR2 is SYDVKM. Trimming took 5 bases from V and 3 from J; bases not matched to a gene: 10. DNA for the CDR3: TGTGCCAGCAGTGGTGGGGGGGACCCCGTCTACGAGCAGTACTTC. Protein sequence: CASSGGGDPVYEQYF.

In its sample, this clonotype was seen a few times. This chain uses TRBV28 with TRBJ2-2; D gene ambiguous. V gave up 10 bases and J gave up 2 bases, with 11 bases separating them. Germline-derived CDR1 and CDR2 are MDHEN and SYDVKM. This CDR3 comprises 13 residues. In DNA, the CDR3 is TGTGCCACTAGGGATCATAACACCGGGGAGCTGTTTTTT. Translating gives CATRDHNTGELFF.

This clonotype came up many times. This chain uses TRBV4-1 with TRBJ2-3, with 9 bases lining up with TRBD2. The germline gives CDR1 MGHRA, CDR2 YSYEKL. This CDR3 is 17 amino acids long. V dropped 4 bases and J dropped 10; count of bases not matched to a gene: 18. The CDR3 region has the DNA TGCGCCAGCAGCCTTAGCGGGGGAGCTATCTCGGGGAGCGCGCAGTATTTT. Translated, it gives CASSLSGGAISGSAQYF.

This clonotype has just a few counts. The chain couples TRBV6-1 to TRBJ2-1; maybe TRBD1 (5 bases). The CDR3 length is 13 residues. V gave up 10 bases and J gave up 6 bases, with 16 bases separating them. Germline values: CDR1 MNHNS, CDR2 SASEGT. CDR3 amino acids: CATSFTGRNEQFF. The DNA of the CDR3 is TGTGCCACCTCCTTTACAGGACGCAATGAGCAGTTCTTC.

This clonotype was picked up a small number of times. V gene TRBV5-1 combines with J gene TRBJ1-2; D not certain. The CDR3 spans 15 residues. V dropped 0 bases and J dropped 0 bases, with 9 bases sitting between them. Germline V gene data show CDR1 as SGHRS and CDR2 as YFSETQ. In DNA form, the CDR3 reads TGCGCCAGCAGCTTGGAGGCCACTTCTAACTATGGCTACACCTTC. Amino acids: CASSLEATSNYGYTF.